Listed below are T cell receptor beta chains from one sample, sequenced in a study of regulatory T cells. TCRdb's copy holds only in-frame clones and misses some; the assay was immunoSEQ multiplex PCR. The sample shows 15,000 to 20,000 clones, more than 85% of them seen only once. Sequences were obtained from CD8+ T cells sorted from blood. All receptors come from a person aged 18-35 years with CD3G deficiency. Both conserved end residues are part of each CDR3. The D gene is left open where the match is weak. Size tells how often a clone was seen (once, few, many) or the class of an expanded clone, and some rows leave it out.

j_call d_call v_call clone_size cdr3_nt cdr3_aa
TRBJ2-1 . TRBV5-6 . TGTGCCAGCCAAGGGGGGGAGCAGTTCTTC CASQGGEQFF
TRBJ2-5 . TRBV7-2 . TGTGCCAGCAGCTCGAGGGGGAAAGAAGAGACCCAGTACTTC CASSSRGKEETQYF
TRBJ1-5 . TRBV11-2 . TGTGCCAGCAGCTTAGGGTGGGGGCCTGGCAATCAGCCCCAGCATTTT CASSLGWGPGNQPQHF
TRBJ2-7 . TRBV15 . TGTGCCACCAGCATGGGGGCCGATACCTACGAGCAGTACTTC CATSMGADTYEQYF
TRBJ2-1 . TRBV28 . TGTGCCAGCAGTTCGGGGAATGAGCAGTTCTTC CASSSGNEQFF
TRBJ1-1 . TRBV29-1 . TGCAGCGTTGAGTGGGGGATTGAAGCTTTCTTT CSVEWGIEAFF
TRBJ1-1 . TRBV19 . TGTGCCAGTAGTATAGCTCCGGACACTGAAGCTTTCTTT CASSIAPDTEAFF
TRBJ2-7 . TRBV27 . TGTGCCAGCAGTTTAGCAGGCAACTACGAGCAGTACTTC CASSLAGNYEQYF
TRBJ2-1 TRBD2 TRBV5-4 . TGTGCCAGCAGCTCCAATGTAGAGACTAGCGCGGATGAGCAGTTCTTC CASSSNVETSADEQFF
TRBJ1-1 TRBD1 TRBV7-9 . TGTGCCAGCAGCGGGACAGGGGGCACTGAAGCTTTCTTT CASSGTGGTEAFF
TRBJ2-5 TRBD1 TRBV6-6 . TGTGCCAGCAGTCTCGCGGGACAGGCCCAGAAAGAGACCCAGTACTTC CASSLAGQAQKETQYF
TRBJ1-2 . TRBV27 . TGTGCCAGCAGTTTATCGGGGCCTAACTATGGCTACACCTTC CASSLSGPNYGYTF
TRBJ2-1 TRBD2 TRBV28 . TGTGCCAGCAGTTCGCCCATGGCTAGCGGGAGTGGTGAGCAGTTCTTC CASSSPMASGSGEQFF
TRBJ2-5 . TRBV4-1 few TGCGCCAGCAGCCAAGAAACCCAGGAGACCCAGTACTTC CASSQETQETQYF
TRBJ2-7 . TRBV6-1 once TGTGCCAGCAGTGAAGGGCAGGGCTGGGCCCACGAGCAGTACTTC CASSEGQGWAHEQYF
TRBJ2-3 . TRBV4-1 . TGCGCCAGCAGCCTCGAGCAAGGGATGGGCGAAGATACGCAGTATTTT CASSLEQGMGEDTQYF
TRBJ2-1 . TRBV28 . TGTGCCAGCAGCCTAAGAACGGGAGAGGGGTACAATGAGCAGTTCTTC CASSLRTGEGYNEQFF
TRBJ2-5 . TRBV6-4 . TGTGCCAGCAGTGAACGGGGGACCCAGTACTTC CASSERGTQYF
TRBJ1-5 TRBD1 TRBV19 . TGTGCCAGTAGTATAGGACAGGGAGGACAGCCCCAGCATTTT CASSIGQGGQPQHF
TRBJ2-1 . TRBV28 . TGTGCCAGCAGTTCACTAGTGTACAATGAGCAGTTCTTC CASSSLVYNEQFF
TRBJ2-4 . TRBV4-3 . TGCACCAGCAGCCAAGATCAGGGACTCCCGCTCCCTATTCAGTACTTC CTSSQDQGLPLPIQYF
TRBJ1-3 . TRBV10-2 . TGCGCCAGCAGCTCACGGAGCTCACCCCACACCATATATTTT CASSSRSSPHTIYF
TRBJ1-4 . TRBV6-4 . TGTGCCAGCAGAACTGAAAAACTGTTTTTT CASRTEKLFF
TRBJ2-5 . TRBV27 . TGTGCCAGCAGTGCCCGGGATCCCCGGCGGGAGACCCAGTACTTC CASSARDPRRETQYF
TRBJ2-7 . TRBV6-1 . TGTGCCAGCAGTGAAGAGGTTTCTGGCTCCTACGAGCAGTACTTC CASSEEVSGSYEQYF
TRBJ1-1 . TRBV5-1 . TGCGCCAGCAGGACAGGTCTGAACACTGAAGCTTTCTTT CASRTGLNTEAFF
TRBJ1-1 . TRBV10-3 . TGTGCCATCAGTCAGGACGGGGTATATACTGAAGCTTTCTTT CAISQDGVYTEAFF
TRBJ1-1 . TRBV7-9 . TGTGCCAGCAGCCACTATGAGAACACTGAAGCTTTCTTT CASSHYENTEAFF